This passage covers 2 T cell receptor beta chains from one sample sequenced in a study of T cells after yellow fever vaccination (dated by TCRdb to 2018 to 2020). According to the study, the label for this sample's treatment or condition signals: live attenuated yellow fever vaccine strain. Libraries were prepared through 5' RACE. Instrument used: Illumina HiSeq 2500. The public reads were reanalyzed by TCRdb: fastp trimming at Q25, MiXCR alignment, in-frame beta chains only. Each entry is one CDR3 protein sequence, shown with its most common DNA and genes. In this sample the table shows some 550,000 distinct CDR3 sequences, approximately 21% of which occur a single time. The top ten constitute roughly an eighth of the sample. The sample in question was PBMCs, obtained 15 days after the yellow fever booster vaccination. These receptors originate from a young man who received the YFV17D yellow fever vaccine.

This clonotype was counted between two and nine times. The CDR3 DNA reads as TGCAGTGCTCAAAAAAGGGGACTGGTCCACGAGCAGTACTTC. This gives the protein CSAQKRGLVHEQYF. The chain carries TRBV20-1 and TRBJ2-7; D may be TRBD2 (6 bases). Deletions cut 5 bases from V and 5 bases from J, with 19 bases between. The CDR3 is 14 amino acids. Germline loops: CDR1 DFQATT, CDR2 SNEGSKA (reference sequence).

V is TRBV5-6 and J is TRBJ1-1; D not resolved. Trimming pared 4 bases from V and 0 bases from J, leaving 7 bases between. This CDR3 has 13 residues. The germline V gene encodes CDR1 SGHDT and CDR2 YYEEEE. CDR3 DNA sequence: TGTGCCAGCAGCATAACCTTGAACACTGAAGCTTTCTTT. Its protein product is CASSITLNTEAFF.